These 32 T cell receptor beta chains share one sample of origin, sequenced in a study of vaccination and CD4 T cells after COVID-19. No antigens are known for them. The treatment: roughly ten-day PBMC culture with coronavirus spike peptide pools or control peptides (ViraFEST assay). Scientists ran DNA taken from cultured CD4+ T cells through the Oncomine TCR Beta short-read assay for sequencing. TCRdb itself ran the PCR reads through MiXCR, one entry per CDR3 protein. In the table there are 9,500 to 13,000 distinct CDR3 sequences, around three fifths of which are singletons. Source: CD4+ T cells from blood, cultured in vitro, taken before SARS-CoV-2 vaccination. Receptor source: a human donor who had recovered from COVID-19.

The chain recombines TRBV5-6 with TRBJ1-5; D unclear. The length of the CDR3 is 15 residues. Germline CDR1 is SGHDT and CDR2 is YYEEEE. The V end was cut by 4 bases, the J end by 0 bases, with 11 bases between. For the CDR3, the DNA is TGTGCCAGCAGCAAGTGGGAGTATAGCAATCAGCCCCAGCATTTT. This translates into CASSKWEYSNQPQHF.

The CDR3, as DNA: TGTGCCAGCAGCCGTGACAGAAACTATGGCTACACCTTC. It is translated as CASSRDRNYGYTF. The chain combines TRBV7-9 with TRBJ1-2; possibly TRBD1 for D (5 bases). This CDR3 region has 13 residues. CDR1 SEHNR and CDR2 FQNEAQ come from the germline V gene (reference sequence). V was pared by 5 bases and J by 2 bases, with 9 bases between.

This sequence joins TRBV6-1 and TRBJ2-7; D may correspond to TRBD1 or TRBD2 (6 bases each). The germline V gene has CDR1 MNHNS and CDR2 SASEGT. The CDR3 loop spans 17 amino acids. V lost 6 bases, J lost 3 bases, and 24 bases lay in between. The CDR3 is CASRGGSPGGNFYEQYF. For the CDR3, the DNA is TGTGCCAGCAGAGGGGGGAGCCCTGGCGGAAACTTCTACGAGCAGTACTTC.

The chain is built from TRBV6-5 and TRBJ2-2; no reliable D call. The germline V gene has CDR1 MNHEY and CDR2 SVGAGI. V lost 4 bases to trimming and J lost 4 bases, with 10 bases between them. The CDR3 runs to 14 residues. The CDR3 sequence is CASSLSDGTGELFF. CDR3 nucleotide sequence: TGTGCCAGCAGTTTGTCGGACGGCACCGGGGAGCTGTTTTTT.

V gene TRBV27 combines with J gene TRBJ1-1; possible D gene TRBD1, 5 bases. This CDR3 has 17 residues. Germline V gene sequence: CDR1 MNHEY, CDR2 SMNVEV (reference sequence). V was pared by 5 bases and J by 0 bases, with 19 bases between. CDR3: CASSPRQMGLMNTEAFF. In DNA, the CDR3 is TGTGCCAGCAGTCCCCGACAGATGGGGCTGATGAACACTGAAGCTTTCTTT.

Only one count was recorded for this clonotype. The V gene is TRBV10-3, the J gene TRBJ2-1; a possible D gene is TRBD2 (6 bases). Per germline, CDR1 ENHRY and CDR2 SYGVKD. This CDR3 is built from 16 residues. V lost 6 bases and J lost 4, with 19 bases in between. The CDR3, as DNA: TGTGCCATCAGGGCCGACCGGGACTCATCTTACAATGAGCAGTTCTTC. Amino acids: CAIRADRDSSYNEQFF.

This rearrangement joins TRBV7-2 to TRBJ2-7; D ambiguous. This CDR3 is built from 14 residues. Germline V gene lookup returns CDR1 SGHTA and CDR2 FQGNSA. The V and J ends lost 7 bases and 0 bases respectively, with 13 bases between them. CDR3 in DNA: TGTGCCAGCACCACCGACATACGCTCCTACGAGCAGTACTTC. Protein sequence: CASTTDIRSYEQYF.

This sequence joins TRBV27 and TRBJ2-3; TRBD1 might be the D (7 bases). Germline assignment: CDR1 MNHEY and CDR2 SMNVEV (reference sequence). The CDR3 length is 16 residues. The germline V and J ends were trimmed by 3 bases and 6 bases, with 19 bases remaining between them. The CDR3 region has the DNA TGTGCCAGCAGTTTCAGGGCGGCCAGGGGGGAGGATACGCAGTATTTT. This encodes CASSFRAARGEDTQYF.

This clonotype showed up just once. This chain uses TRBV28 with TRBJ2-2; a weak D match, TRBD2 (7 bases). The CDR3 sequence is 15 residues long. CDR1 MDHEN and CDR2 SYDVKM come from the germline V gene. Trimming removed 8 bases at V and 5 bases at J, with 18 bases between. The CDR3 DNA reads TGTGCCAGCGGAAGGGGGGGCGCGGGGACCGGGGAGCTGTTTTTT. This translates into CASGRGGAGTGELFF.

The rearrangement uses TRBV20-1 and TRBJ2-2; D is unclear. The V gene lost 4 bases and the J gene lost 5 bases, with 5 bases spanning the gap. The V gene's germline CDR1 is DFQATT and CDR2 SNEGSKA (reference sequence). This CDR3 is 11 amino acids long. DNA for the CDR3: TGCAGTGCTAAGAGGACCGGGGAGCTGTTTTTT. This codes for CSAKRTGELFF.

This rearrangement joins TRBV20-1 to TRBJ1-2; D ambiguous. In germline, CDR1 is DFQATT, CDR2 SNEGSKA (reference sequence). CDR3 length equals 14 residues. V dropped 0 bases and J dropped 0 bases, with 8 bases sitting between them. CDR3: CSARDRSSNYGYTF. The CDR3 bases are TGCAGTGCTAGAGATCGCAGTTCTAACTATGGCTACACCTTC.

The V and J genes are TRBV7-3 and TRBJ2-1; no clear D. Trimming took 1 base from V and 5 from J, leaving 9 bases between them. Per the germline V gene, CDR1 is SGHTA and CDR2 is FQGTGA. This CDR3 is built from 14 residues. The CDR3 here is CASSLSLRDNEQFF. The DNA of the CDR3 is TGTGCCAGCAGCTTAAGTTTGAGAGACAATGAGCAGTTCTTC.

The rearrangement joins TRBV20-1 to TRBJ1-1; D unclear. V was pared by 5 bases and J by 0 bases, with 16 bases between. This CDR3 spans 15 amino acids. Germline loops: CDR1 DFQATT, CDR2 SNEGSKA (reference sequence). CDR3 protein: CSARTDGSLNTEAFF. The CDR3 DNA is TGCAGTGCTCGGACGGATGGGAGCCTGAACACTGAAGCTTTCTTT.

Here the CDR3 reads CSVQAGRTYEQYF. The DNA of the CDR3 is TGCAGCGTTCAGGCAGGCCGAACCTACGAGCAGTACTTC. The chain joins TRBV29-1 to TRBJ2-7; no reliable D call. The CDR3 contains 13 residues. Trimming shortened V by 5 bases and J by 2 bases, and 13 bases separated the two germline ends. The germline gives CDR1 SQVTM, CDR2 ANQGSEA.

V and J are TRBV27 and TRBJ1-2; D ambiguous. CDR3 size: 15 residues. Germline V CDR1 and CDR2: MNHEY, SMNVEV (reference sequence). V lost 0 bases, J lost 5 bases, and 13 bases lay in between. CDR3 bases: TGTGCCAGCAGTTTATCCCCCGGAGCGCCATATGGCTACACCTTC. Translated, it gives CASSLSPGAPYGYTF.

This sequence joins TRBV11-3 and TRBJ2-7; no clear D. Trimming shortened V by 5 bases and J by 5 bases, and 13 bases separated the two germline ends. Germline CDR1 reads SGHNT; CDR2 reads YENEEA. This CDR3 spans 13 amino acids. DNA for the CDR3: TGTGCCAGCAGCAACCGACATAGGGACGAGCAGTACTTC. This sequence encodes CASSNRHRDEQYF.

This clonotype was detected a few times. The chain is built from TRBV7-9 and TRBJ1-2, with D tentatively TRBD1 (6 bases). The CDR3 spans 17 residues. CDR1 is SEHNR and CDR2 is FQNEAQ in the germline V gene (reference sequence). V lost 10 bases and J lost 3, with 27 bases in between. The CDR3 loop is CATNRGAWRNEDYGYTF. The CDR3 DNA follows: TGTGCCACCAACCGGGGGGCTTGGAGAAATGAGGACTATGGCTACACCTTC.

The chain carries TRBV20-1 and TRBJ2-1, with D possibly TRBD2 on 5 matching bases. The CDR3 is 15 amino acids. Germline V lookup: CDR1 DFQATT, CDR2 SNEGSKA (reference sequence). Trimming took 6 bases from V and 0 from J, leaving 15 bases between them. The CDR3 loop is CSAPVWLASYNEQFF. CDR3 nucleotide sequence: TGCAGTGCCCCCGTATGGCTAGCCTCCTACAATGAGCAGTTCTTC.

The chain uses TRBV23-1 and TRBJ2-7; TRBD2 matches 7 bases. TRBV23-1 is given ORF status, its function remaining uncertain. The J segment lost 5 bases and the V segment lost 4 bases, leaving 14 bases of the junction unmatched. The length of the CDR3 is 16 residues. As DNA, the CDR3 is TGCGCCAGCAGTCCTCCTCGGCGGGAGTGTGAAGACGAGCAGTACTTC. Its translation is CASSPPRRECEDEQYF.

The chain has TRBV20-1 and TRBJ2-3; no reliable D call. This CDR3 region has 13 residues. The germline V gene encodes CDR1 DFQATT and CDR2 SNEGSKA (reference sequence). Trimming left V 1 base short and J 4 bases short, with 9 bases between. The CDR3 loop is CSARAPGSDTQYF. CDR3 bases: TGCAGTGCTAGAGCGCCCGGGTCAGATACGCAGTATTTT.

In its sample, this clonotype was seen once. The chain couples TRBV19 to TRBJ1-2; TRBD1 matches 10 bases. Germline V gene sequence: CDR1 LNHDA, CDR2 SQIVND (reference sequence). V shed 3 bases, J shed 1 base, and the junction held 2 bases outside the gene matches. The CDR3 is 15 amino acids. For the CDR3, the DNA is TGTGCCAGTAGTATGGGGGACAGGGGTAACTATGGCTACACCTTC. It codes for CASSMGDRGNYGYTF.

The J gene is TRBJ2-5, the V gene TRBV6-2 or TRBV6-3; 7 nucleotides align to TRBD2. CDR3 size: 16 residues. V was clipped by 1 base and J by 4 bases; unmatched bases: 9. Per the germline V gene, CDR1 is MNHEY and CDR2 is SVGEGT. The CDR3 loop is CASSYFLAGASETQYF. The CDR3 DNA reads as TGTGCCAGCAGTTACTTTCTGGCGGGAGCTTCAGAGACCCAGTACTTC.

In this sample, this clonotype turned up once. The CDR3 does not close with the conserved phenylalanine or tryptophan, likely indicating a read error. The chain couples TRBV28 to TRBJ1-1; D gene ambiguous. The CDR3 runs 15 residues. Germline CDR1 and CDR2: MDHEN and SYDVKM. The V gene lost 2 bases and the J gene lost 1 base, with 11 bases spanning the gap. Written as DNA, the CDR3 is TGTGCCAGCAGTTTAATTACGGGAGGGAACACTGAAGCTTTCCTT. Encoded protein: CASSLITGGNTEAFL.

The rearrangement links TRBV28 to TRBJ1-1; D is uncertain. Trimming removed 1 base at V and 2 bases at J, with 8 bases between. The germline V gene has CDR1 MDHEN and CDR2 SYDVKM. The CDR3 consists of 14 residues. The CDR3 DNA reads TGTGCCAGCAGTTTATCATCCAGTAACACTGAAGCTTTCTTT. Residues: CASSLSSSNTEAFF.

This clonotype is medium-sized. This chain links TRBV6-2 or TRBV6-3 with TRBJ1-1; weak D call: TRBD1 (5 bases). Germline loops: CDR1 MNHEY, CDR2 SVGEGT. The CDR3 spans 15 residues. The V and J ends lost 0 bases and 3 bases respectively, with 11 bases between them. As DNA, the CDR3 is TGTGCCAGCAGTTACTCGCTCGGGGGGGACACTGAAGCTTTCTTT. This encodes CASSYSLGGDTEAFF.

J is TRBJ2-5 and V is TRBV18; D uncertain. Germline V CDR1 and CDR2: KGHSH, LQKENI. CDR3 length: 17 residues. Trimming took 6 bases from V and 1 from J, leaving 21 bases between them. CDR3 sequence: CASSTTSTRHSQETQYF. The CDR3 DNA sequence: TGTGCCAGCTCCACAACTTCCACCAGACATTCCCAAGAGACCCAGTACTTC.

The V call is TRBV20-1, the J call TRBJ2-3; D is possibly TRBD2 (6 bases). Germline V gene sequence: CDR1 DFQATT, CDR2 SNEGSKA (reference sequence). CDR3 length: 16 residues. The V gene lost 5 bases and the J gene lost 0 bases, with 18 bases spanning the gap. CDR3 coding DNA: TGCAGTGCTGGAAAAAAAGTAGCGGTTAGCACAGATACGCAGTATTTT. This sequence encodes CSAGKKVAVSTDTQYF.

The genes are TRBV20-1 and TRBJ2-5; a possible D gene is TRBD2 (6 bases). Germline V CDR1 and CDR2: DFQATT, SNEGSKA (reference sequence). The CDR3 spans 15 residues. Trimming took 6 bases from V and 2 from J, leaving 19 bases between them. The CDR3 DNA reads TGCAGTGCCAGCATTCCGGGCGGACTACAAGAGACCCAGTACTTC. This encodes CSASIPGGLQETQYF.

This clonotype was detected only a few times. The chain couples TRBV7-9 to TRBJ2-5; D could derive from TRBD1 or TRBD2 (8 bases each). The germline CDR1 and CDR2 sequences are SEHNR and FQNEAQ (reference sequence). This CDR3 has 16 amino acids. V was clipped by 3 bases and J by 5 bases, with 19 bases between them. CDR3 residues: CASSFSGTGIGETQYF. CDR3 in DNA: TGTGCCAGCAGCTTTAGCGGGACAGGAATCGGGGAGACCCAGTACTTC.

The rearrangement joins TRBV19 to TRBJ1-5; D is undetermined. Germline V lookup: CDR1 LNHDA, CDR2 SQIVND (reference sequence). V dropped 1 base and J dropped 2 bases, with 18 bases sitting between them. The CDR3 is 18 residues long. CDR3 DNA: TGTGCCAGTAGTATAGGGGGAATCCGGGGTGTGCGCAATCAGCCCCAGCATTTT. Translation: CASSIGGIRGVRNQPQHF.

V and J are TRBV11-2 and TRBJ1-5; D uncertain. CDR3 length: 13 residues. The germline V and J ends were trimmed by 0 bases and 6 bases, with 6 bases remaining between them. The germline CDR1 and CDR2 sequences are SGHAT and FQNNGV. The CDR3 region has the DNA TGTGCCAGCAGCTTAGAGGATACTCAGCCCCAGCATTTT. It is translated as CASSLEDTQPQHF.

The CDR3 loop is CASSIETGGGNIQYF. The CDR3 nucleotides are TGTGCCAGTAGTATTGAGACAGGGGGCGGAAACATTCAGTACTTC. V and J are TRBV19 and TRBJ2-4; 10 nucleotides align to TRBD1. The CDR3 totals 15 residues. V lost 3 bases, J lost 6 bases, and 5 bases stayed unmatched. Per germline, CDR1 LNHDA and CDR2 SQIVND (reference sequence).